A single TCR beta chain is shown here with its context. Its antigen remains unidentified. This specimen belongs to a study of cytomegalovirus exposure and HLA in healthy donors. On the study more broadly: Within an early data release were tens of millions of unique TCRs drawn from HLA-typed donors.

With 60 Vbeta and 13 Jbeta primers, the PCR was carried out. TCRdb's table, derived via immunoSEQ multiplex PCR, lists solely in-frame clones and lacks some. The table shows 100,000 to 150,000 clones, with over 75% occurring only once. Study findings and constraints: In a later analysis, donors in an Asian-associated ancestry cluster reportedly had fewer N-insertions in productive TCRs than the cohort mean. In a later analysis, parvovirus B19, influenza, CMV and Epstein-Barr virus appeared linked to several top co-occurrence clusters. As a later analysis showed, a missense DCLRE1C variant was linked to trimming of TCR beta V- and J-genes.

Trimming took off 7 bases at V and 3 bases at J, with 13 bases between the two ends. This CDR3 region has 13 residues. Germline V CDR1 and CDR2: MDHEN, SYDVKM. V usage is TRBV28 and J usage is TRBJ2-7; D is perhaps TRBD1 (6 bases). The sample comprised PBMCs. The source is a woman between 35 and 50 years old in good health and CMV-seropositive. The CDR3 sequence: CASNSDRYYEQYF. CDR3 DNA sequence: TGTGCCAGCAACTCCGACAGGTACTACGAGCAGTACTTC.